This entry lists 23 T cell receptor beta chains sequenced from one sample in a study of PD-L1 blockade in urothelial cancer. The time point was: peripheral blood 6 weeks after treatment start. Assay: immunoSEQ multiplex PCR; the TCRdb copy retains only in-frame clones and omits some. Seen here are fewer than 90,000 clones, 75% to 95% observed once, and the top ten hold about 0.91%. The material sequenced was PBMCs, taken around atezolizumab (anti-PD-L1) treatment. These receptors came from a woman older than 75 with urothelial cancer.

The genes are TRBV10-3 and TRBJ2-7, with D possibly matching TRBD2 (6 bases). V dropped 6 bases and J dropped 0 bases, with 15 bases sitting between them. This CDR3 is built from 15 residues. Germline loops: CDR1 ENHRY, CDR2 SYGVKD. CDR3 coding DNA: TGTGCCATCAGGGGGACTCTCAGTAGCTCCTACGAGCAGTACTTC. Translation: CAIRGTLSSSYEQYF.

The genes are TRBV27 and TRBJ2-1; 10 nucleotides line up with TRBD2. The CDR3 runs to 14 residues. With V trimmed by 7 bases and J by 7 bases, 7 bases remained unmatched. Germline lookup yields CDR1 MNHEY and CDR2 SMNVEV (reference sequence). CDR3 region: CASNDGLAANEQFF. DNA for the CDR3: TGTGCCAGCAATGATGGACTAGCGGCTAATGAGCAGTTCTTC.

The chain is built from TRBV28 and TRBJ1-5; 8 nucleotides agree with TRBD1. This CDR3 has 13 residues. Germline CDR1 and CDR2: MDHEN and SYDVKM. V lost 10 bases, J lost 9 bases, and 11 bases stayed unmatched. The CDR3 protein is CAITDRVLGPQHF. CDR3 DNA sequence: TGTGCCATTACGGACAGGGTGTTGGGGCCCCAGCATTTT. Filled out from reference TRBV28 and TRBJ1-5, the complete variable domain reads DVKVTQSSRYLVKRTGEKVFLECVQDMDHENMFWYRQDPGLGLRLIYFSYDVKMKEKGDIPEGYSVSREKKERFSLILESASTNQTSMYLCAITDRVLGPQHFGDGTRLSIL.

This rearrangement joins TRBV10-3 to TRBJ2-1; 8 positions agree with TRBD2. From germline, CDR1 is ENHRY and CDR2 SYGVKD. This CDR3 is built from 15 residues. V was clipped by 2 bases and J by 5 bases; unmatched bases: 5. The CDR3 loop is CAISEGVAGNNEQFF. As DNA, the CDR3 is TGTGCCATCAGTGAGGGGGTAGCGGGAAACAATGAGCAGTTCTTC.

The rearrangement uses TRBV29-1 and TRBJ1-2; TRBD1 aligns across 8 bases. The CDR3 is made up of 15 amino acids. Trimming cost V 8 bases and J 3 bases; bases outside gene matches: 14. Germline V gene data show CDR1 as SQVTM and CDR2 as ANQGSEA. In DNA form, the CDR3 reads TGCAGCCCAGACAGGGGAGGGGCGGGCGACTATGGCTACACCTTC. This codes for CSPDRGGAGDYGYTF.

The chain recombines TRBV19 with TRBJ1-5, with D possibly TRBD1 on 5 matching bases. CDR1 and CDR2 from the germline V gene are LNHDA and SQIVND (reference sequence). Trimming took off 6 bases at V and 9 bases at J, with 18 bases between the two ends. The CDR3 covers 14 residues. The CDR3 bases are TGTGCCAGTAGAGGCGGGGGTTCGGGTGGGCCCCAGCATTTT. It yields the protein CASRGGGSGGPQHF.

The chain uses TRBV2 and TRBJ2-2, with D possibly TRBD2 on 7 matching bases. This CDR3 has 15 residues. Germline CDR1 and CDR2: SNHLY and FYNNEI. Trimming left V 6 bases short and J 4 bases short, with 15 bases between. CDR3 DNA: TGTGCCAGCAGCCCCGGGGGGACAAGCACCGGGGAGCTGTTTTTT. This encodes CASSPGGTSTGELFF.

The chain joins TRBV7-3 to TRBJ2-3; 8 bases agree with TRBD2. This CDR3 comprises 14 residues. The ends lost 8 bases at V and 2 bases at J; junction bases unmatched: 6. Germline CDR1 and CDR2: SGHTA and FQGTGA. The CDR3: CASRGGNPTDTQYF. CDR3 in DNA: TGTGCCAGCCGCGGGGGGAACCCCACAGATACGCAGTATTTT.

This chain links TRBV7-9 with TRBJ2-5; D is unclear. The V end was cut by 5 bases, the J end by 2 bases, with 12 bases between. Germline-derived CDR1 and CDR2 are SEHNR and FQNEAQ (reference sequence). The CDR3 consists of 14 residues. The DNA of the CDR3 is TGTGCCAGCAGCCAACTAAGCGTTCAAGAGACCCAGTACTTC. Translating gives CASSQLSVQETQYF.

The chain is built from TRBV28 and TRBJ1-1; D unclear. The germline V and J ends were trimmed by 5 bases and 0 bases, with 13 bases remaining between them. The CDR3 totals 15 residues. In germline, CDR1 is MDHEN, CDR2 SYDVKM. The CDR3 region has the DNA TGTGCCAGCAGTCCCCCCTCGGGTCTGAACACTGAAGCTTTCTTT. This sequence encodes CASSPPSGLNTEAFF. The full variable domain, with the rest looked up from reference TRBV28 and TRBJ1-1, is DVKVTQSSRYLVKRTGEKVFLECVQDMDHENMFWYRQDPGLGLRLIYFSYDVKMKEKGDIPEGYSVSREKKERFSLILESASTNQTSMYLCASSPPSGLNTEAFFGQGTRLTVV.

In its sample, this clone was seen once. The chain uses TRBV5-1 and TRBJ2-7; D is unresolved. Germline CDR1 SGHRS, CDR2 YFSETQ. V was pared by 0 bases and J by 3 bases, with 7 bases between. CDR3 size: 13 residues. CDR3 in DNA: TGCGCCAGCAGCTTGGGACAATTCTACGAGCAGTACTTC. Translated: CASSLGQFYEQYF.

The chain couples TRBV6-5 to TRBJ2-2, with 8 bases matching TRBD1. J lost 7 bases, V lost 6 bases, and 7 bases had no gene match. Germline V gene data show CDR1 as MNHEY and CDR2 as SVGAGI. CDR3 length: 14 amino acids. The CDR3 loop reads CASRLDRVVGELFF. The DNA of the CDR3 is TGTGCCAGCAGACTGGACAGGGTGGTCGGGGAGCTGTTTTTT.

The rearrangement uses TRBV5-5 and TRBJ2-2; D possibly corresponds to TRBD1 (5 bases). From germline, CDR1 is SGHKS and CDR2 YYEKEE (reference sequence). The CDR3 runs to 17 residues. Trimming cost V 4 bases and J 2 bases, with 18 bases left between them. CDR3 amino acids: CASSRKTTAFNTGELFF. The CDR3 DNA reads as TGTGCCAGCAGCCGGAAAACGACAGCCTTTAACACCGGGGAGCTGTTTTTT.

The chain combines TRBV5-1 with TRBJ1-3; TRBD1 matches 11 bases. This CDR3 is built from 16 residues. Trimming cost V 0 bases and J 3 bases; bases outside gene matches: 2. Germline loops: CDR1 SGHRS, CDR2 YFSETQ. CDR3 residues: CASSLGDRGFGNTIYF. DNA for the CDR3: TGCGCCAGCAGCTTGGGGGACAGGGGGTTTGGAAACACCATATATTTT. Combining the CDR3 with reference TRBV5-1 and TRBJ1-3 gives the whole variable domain KAGVTQTPRYLIKTRGQQVTLSCSPISGHRSVSWYQQTPGQGLQFLFEYFSETQRNKGNFPGRFSGRQFSNSRSEMNVSTLELGDSALYLCASSLGDRGFGNTIYFGEGSWLTVV.

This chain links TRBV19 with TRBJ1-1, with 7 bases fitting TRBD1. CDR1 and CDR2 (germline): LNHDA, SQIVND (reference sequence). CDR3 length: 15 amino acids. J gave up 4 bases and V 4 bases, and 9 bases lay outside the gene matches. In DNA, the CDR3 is TGTGCCAGTAGTAACTCAGTCGCAGGGGGCACTGAAGCTTTCTTT. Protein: CASSNSVAGGTEAFF.

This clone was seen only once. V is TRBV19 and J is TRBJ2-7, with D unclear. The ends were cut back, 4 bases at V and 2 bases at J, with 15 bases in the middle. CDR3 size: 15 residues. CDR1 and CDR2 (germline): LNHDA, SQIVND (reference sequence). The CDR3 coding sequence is TGTGCCAGTAGTACCCAGGTGACCGACACCTACGAGCAGTACTTC. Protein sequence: CASSTQVTDTYEQYF.

This CDR3 is CASSPHGLGPQHF. The CDR3 DNA reads TGTGCCAGCAGTCCACATGGACTCGGGCCCCAGCATTTT. The V call is TRBV28, the J call TRBJ1-5; D unresolved. CDR3 length: 13 amino acids. Looked up from germline, CDR1 is MDHEN and CDR2 is SYDVKM. With 5 bases removed from V and 9 bases from J, the gap between germline ends came to 14 bases.

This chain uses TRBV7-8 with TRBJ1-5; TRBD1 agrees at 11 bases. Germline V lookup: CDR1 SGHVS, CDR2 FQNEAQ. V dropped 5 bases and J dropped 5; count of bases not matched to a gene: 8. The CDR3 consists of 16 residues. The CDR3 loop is CASSLRPGQGDQPQHF. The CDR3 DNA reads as TGTGCCAGCAGCCTCCGTCCGGGACAGGGGGATCAGCCCCAGCATTTT.

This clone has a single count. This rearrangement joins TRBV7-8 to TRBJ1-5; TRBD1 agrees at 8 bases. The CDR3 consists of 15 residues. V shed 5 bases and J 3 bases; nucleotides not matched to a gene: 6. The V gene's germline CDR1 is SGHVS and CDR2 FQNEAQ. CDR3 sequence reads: CASSRRTGNNQPQHF. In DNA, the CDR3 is TGTGCCAGCAGCCGGAGGACAGGGAACAATCAGCCCCAGCATTTT.

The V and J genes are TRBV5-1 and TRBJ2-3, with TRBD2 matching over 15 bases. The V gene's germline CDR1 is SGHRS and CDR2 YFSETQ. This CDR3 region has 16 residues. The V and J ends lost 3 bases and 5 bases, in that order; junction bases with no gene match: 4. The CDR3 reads CASSSGLAGGVDTQYF. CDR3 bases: TGCGCCAGCAGCTCCGGACTAGCGGGAGGGGTAGATACGCAGTATTTT. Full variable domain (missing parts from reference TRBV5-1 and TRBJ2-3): KAGVTQTPRYLIKTRGQQVTLSCSPISGHRSVSWYQQTPGQGLQFLFEYFSETQRNKGNFPGRFSGRQFSNSRSEMNVSTLELGDSALYLCASSSGLAGGVDTQYFGPGTRLTVL.

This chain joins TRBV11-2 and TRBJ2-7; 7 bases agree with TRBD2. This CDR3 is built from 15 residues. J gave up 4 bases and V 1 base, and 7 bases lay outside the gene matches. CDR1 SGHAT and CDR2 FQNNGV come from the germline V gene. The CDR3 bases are TGTGCCAGCAGCTTAGGGTCTAGCGGATTGTACGAGCAGTACTTC. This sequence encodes CASSLGSSGLYEQYF.

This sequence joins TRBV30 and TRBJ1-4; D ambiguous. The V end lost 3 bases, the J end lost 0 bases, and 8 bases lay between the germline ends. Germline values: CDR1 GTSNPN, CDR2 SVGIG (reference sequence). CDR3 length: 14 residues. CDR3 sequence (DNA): TGTGCCTGGAGCCGAGTTGCAACTAATGAAAAACTGTTTTTT. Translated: CAWSRVATNEKLFF.

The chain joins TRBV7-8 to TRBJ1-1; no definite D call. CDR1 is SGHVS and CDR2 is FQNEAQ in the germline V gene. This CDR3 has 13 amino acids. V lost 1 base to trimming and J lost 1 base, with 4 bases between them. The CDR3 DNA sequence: TGTGCCAGCAGCTTAGGCAGGAACACTGAAGCTTTCTTT. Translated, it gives CASSLGRNTEAFF. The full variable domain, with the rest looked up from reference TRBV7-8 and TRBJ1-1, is GAGVSQSPRYKVAKRGQDVALRCDPISGHVSLFWYQQALGQGPEFLTYFQNEAQLDKSGLPSDRFFAERPEGSVSTLKIQRTQQEDSAVYLCASSLGRNTEAFFGQGTRLTVV.